This T cell receptor (beta chain) was sequenced for a study of monozygotic twins with inflammatory bowel disease (dated by TCRdb to the late 2010s). For the wider study: In total, around 30 monozygotic twin pairs made up the full study: 19 Danish pairs, all IBD-discordant, plus nine German pairs, of which four were IBD-concordant and five were IBD-discordant. Each individual had, on average, about 151 000 unique TCRalpha sequences and 181 000 unique TCRbeta sequences available for analysis. The search for disease-associated traits relied mainly on comparing IBD patients with their genetically identical healthy co-twins within discordant pairs.

Remarks on this clonotype: Its antigen has not been determined.

To prepare the library, 5' RACE was applied. For each TCR library, about 4,000 ng of total RNA was used. For each sample, cDNA synthesis was carried out in eight separate reactions using SMARTScribe reverse transcriptase. Unique molecular identifiers containing a 6-nucleotide sample barcode were introduced through template switching during cDNA synthesis. TCRalpha and TCRbeta cDNA was amplified in two nested PCRs of roughly 16 and 10 cycles, and bead purification was carried out after each PCR. Before amplification, the cDNA was both treated with uracil DNA-glycosylase and purified with the QIAquick PCR purification kit. The second PCR added Illumina TruSeq-compatible adapters along with sample-specific barcodes. Library quality and concentration were checked on TapeStation and Qubit, and libraries were pooled at roughly 5 ng each. Pooled libraries were sequenced on an Illumina HiSeq2500 single-index Rapid Run with 2 x 100 bp reads and custom sequencing primers. The published analysis was carried out like this. PCR and sequencing errors were corrected by UMI-based consensus assembly using MiGEC version 1.2.6. MiXCR version 2.1.1 handled V(D)J alignment, clonotype assembly and CDR3 extraction. To normalise gene usage, clonotype sharing and MAIT/NKT TCR abundance, the analysis used the top 1000, 10 000 and 20 000 clonotypes per sample. After downsampling to 27 000 UMIs, diversity was calculated as the inverse Simpson index using the vegan R package. Paired Mann-Whitney U tests on discordant twin pairs were used, with Benjamini-Hochberg multiple-testing correction. TCRdb reanalyzed the reads, keeping one entry per CDR3 protein sequence and omitting DNA. None of the V and J calls come from the authors' own analysis; TCRdb made them. The table of this sample itemizes about 330,000 distinct CDR3 sequences. Approximately 2% of the sample is in the top ten clones.

Based on the germline V gene (reference sequence), the CDR1 and CDR2 sequences are SEHNR and FQNEAQ. The CDR3 starts with the cysteine, ends with the phenylalanine, and has 15 residues. Only the protein sequence is given. An approximately 2.5 ml peripheral blood sample was drawn into PAXgene tubes per donor and stored at -80°C. Without T cell sorting, total RNA was isolated from whole blood using the PAXgene blood miRNA kit on an automated QIAcube. Deep TCRalpha and TCRbeta repertoire profiling with unique molecular barcoding was performed on peripheral blood of monozygotic twin pairs concordant or discordant for inflammatory bowel disease. For every twin pair, smoking habits were documented, and each individual was categorised as a current, former or never smoker. The study at large found these results: Background noise and inter-individual variability may have been introduced into the repertoires by the differing immunosuppressive treatments among patients. Distinction between different T cell subtypes could not be achieved in the analysis. Compared with healthy twins, IBD patients had fewer clonotypes in common with other individuals, a difference most pronounced in patients showing signs of disease activity. TCRbeta repertoire diversity, by inverse Simpson index, was decreased in IBD patients compared with their healthy co-twins. No single strong signal or clonotype linked to IBD turned up in the results, so the idea that one exists was not supported. Concordant and discordant twins showed no difference in repertoire similarity, possibly because of limited statistical power.

The receptor comes from a human donor with ulcerative colitis or Crohn's disease, or a healthy co-twin of an affected twin (not recorded which). The sequencing sample was made of blood. The V and J segments used are TRBV7-9 and TRBJ1-2; TCRdb selects TRBD1, and the lack of DNA leaves this call unchecked. The CDR3 has the sequence CASSWGDTFADGYTF.